This T cell receptor beta chain was recovered during a study of shared clonotypes between healthy human individuals (dated by TCRdb to 2020 to 2021). At the level of the whole study: The cohort included a few men and a couple of women between 18 and 49 years of age. Between about 0.9 and 9 billion PBMCs per donor were obtained by leukapheresis. For each donor, three plates each were used for CD4 naive and CD4 memory, two plates were used for CD8 naive, and one plate was used for CD8 memory. The study deeply sequenced blood TCR repertoires of five healthy adults to estimate repertoire size and the extent of clonotype sharing between individuals. Different laboratories and diverse techniques were used to prepare libraries and sequence TCR repertoires, to increase sequencing depth and limit assay-specific biases. General findings and caveats noted by the study authors: Pairwise subsampling indicated that sequencing depth was expected to affect the degree of clonotype sharing among donors. Rarefaction of sorted-subset datasets indicated incomplete sequencing despite the large sequencing depth. Across four donors, roughly 5.4% of naive CD4, approximately 4% of naive CD8, around 2.1% of memory CD4, and approximately 0.4% of memory CD8 clonotypes were shared. Because the study included only a small number of donors, the genetic and exposure-history diversity represented was limited. Sampling was limited to blood, and TCR repertoires in tissue likely differ from TCR repertoires in blood. Higher generation probabilities were observed for clonotypes shared by all four sorted-subset donors than for non-shared clonotypes. Naive subsets generally had larger estimated clonotype richness than memory subsets.

CDR1 and CDR2 are read off the germline V gene as SGDLS and YYNGEE. The CDR3 measures 13 amino acids from cysteine to phenylalanine. Kept here is only the CDR3 DNA, which spans 39 bases and is read in frame from base 1. Trimming costs V 0 bases and J 2 bases, and their ends lie 4 bases apart. Turning to this clone: Its binding antigen is unknown. Base qualities are not recorded, but no much larger clone differs from it by a single base. Other nucleotide sequences in the sample specify the same CDR3.

Healthy HIV-negative adults with no recently reported acute infections or vaccinations were included as donors. All donors were Caucasian adults living in Nashville, Tennessee, USA. CD4+ T cells were enriched through magnetic negative selection, after which naive cells were positively selected on CD45RA and the remaining negative fraction served as the memory subset. Blood was collected by leukapheresis, and PBMCs were isolated by Ficoll-Histopaque density gradient centrifugation and then cryopreserved in liquid nitrogen vapor phase. Analytical flow cytometry was used to check the purity and quantity of every magnetically sorted T cell population. Genomic DNA was isolated from every sorted fraction and measured by UV absorbance on a Nanodrop 2000c. Using the deep immunoSEQ assay, multiplex PCR amplified TCR CDR3 regions from genomic DNA. Extracted genomic DNA from each cell subset was spread evenly across all wells of several immunoSEQ 96-well plates, with each plate serving as a replicate. Each replicate PCR for sorted subsets received around 210 ng genomic DNA, equal to roughly 29,000 T cell genomes. The purified libraries were quantified using a Qubit 3.0 fluorometer, sized with a Bioanalyzer 2100, and then quantified again using the KAPA Library Quantification kit. Every immunoSEQ 96-well plate was sequenced on a separate single-read 150-cycle Illumina NextSeq 550 flow cell. The authors' pipeline ran thus. Because the immunoSEQ output held only junctional sequences and lacked quality scores, the filtering could not match the filtering applied to full-length reads. To assign V/J genes and CDR3, sequences were annotated against IMGT germline references using PyIR, a Python wrapper for IgBLAST v1.9. Reads with weak V/J assignments (E-value above 1e-6), missing CDR3, stop codons, out-of-frame junctions, or ambiguous translated residues were removed. V3J clonotypes were defined as sequences sharing the same inferred V gene, J gene, and CDR3 amino acid sequence. To compute the percentage overlap between repertoires, the number of shared unique clonotypes was divided by the size of the smaller repertoire. RTK rarefaction, the Chao1 estimator, and Recon v2.1 estimates of unobserved clonotypes were used to assess repertoire richness. For all TCRbeta clonotypes obtained by the gDNA method from several donors, generation probabilities were computed with OLGA. TCRdb carries this immuneACCESS record with in-frame sequences only. Its versions omit some clonotypes, under half of them owing to an unresolved V gene in the studies checked, with the rest unexplained. That table is the source of V, J and clone size, and D and trimming were worked out from the DNA. The sample yields 2 million to 2.5 million clones; 90% to 97% were counted once. The ten largest clones represent around 0.13% of the sample.

The rearrangement combines TRBV9 with TRBJ2-3; there is no confident call for the D gene. This sequence originates from a man aged 18 to 30 in good health. Material: naive CD4+ T cells sorted from blood. This specimen's cell subset or site label, per the study, means: CD45RA+ positively selected. The sequenced DNA is TGTGCCAGCAGCGTAGGCTCCACAGATACGCAGTATTTT. This encodes CASSVGSTDTQYF. Outside the CDR3, residues come from the reference TRBV9 and TRBJ2-3 proteins, so the full variable domain is: DSGVTQTPKHLITATGQRVTLRCSPRSGDLSVYWYQQSLDQGLQFLIQYYNGEERAKGNILERFSAQQFPDLHSELNLSSLELGDSALYFCASSVGSTDTQYFGPGTRLTVL.